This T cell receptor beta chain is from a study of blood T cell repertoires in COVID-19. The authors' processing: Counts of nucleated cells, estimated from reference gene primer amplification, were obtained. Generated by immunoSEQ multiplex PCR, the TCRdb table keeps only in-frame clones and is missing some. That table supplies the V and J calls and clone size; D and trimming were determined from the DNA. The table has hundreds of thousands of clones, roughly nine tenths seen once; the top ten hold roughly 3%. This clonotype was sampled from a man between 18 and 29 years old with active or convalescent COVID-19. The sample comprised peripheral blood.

Here the CDR3 DNA reads TGTGCCTGGAGTGTAGGACTAGCGGGGGTAACCACAGATACGCAGTATTTT. The encoded protein is CAWSVGLAGVTTDTQYF. The chain recombines TRBV30 with TRBJ2-3; TRBD2 matches 13 bases. There are 17 residues in the CDR3. CDR1 GTSNPN and CDR2 SVGIG come from the germline V gene (reference sequence). Trimming at V came to 0 bases and at J to 2 bases, leaving 5 bases not matched to a gene.